The next 21 T cell receptor beta chains were all read from a single sample in a study of metastatic and nonmetastatic thyroid tumors (dated by TCRdb to about 2020). The receptor library was made with PCR. For sequencing, an Illumina HiSeq 4000 was employed. TCRdb applied fastp at Q25 and MiXCR to the public reads, then kept only in-frame beta chains. The sample yields about 12,000 clones; over 20% were counted once. Together, the top ten hold 12% of the sample. None of the patients had been given any treatment before thyroid surgery. The specimen sequenced was adjacent normal tissue. The source is a female donor with papillary thyroid cancer or a benign thyroid nodule (not recorded which). Some clones in this sample may be carry-over from other donors' samples.

V and J are TRBV11-1 and TRBJ2-3; TRBD1 might be the D (6 bases). The germline V and J ends were trimmed by 5 bases and 7 bases, with 22 bases remaining between them. The CDR3 spans 16 residues. From germline, CDR1 is SGHAT and CDR2 FQDESV (reference sequence). The DNA for the CDR3 is TGTGCCAGCAGCGCCACGGTAGGACAGTGTCATCATACGCAGTATTTT. This codes for CASSATVGQCHHTQYF.

This clone was seen ten or more times. The rearrangement links TRBV30 to TRBJ2-3; 8 nucleotides align to TRBD1. CDR1 GTSNPN and CDR2 SVGIG come from the germline V gene (reference sequence). V lost 0 bases and J lost 5; bases outside the gene matches: 7. The CDR3 is 15 amino acids. CDR3 sequence (DNA): TGTGCCTGGAGTGTTCCGGACAGGGTTGGAGATACGCAGTATTTT. Protein: CAWSVPDRVGDTQYF.

This clone was detected many times. The germline gene is not matched at one end of the junction; a read error may be the cause. This specimen includes other DNA sequences encoding the same CDR3. The V gene is TRBV7-8, the J gene TRBJ2-1, with 8 bases aligning to TRBD2. Germline-derived CDR1 and CDR2 are SGHVS and FQNEAQ. The CDR3 spans 13 residues. CDR3 region: CASSQSTSGEQFF. CDR3 sequence (DNA): TGCGCCAGCAGCCAGAGCACTAGCGGTGAGCAGTTCTTC.

In its sample, this clone was seen a few times. V and J are TRBV6-6 and TRBJ2-1; perhaps TRBD1 as D (6 bases). Germline CDR1 MNHNY, CDR2 SVGAGI (reference sequence). V gave up 2 bases and J gave up 1 base, with 9 bases separating them. There are 15 residues in the CDR3. CDR3 sequence reads: CASSYDRQSYNEQFF. The CDR3 bases are TGTGCCAGCAGTTACGACAGGCAATCCTACAATGAGCAGTTCTTC.

The J gene is TRBJ2-2, the V gene TRBV29-1; D remains unclear. V gave up 4 bases and J gave up 0 bases, with 6 bases separating them. The CDR3 sequence is 13 residues long. CDR1 is SQVTM and CDR2 is ANQGSEA in the germline V gene. This CDR3 is CSVGSSNTGELFF. The CDR3 DNA reads as TGCAGCGTTGGGAGTTCGAACACCGGGGAGCTGTTTTTT.

This clone occurred a few times. The rearrangement uses TRBV19 and TRBJ1-2, with D unclear. Germline V CDR1 and CDR2: LNHDA, SQIVND (reference sequence). Deletions cut 5 bases from V and 5 bases from J, with 9 bases between. The CDR3 runs to 12 residues. CDR3 sequence: CASSGGVYGYTF. CDR3 nucleotides: TGTGCCAGTAGTGGCGGGGTGTATGGCTACACCTTC.

V gene TRBV12-3 or TRBV12-4 combines with J gene TRBJ2-7, with a possible D match to TRBD2 (6 bases). Trimming took off 3 bases at V and 3 bases at J, with 9 bases between the two ends. This CDR3 has 13 residues. The CDR3 is CASSFGGVYEQYF. The CDR3 DNA reads as TGTGCCAGCAGTTTCGGGGGTGTCTACGAGCAGTACTTC.

By frequency in the sample, this clone is medium-sized (0.01 to 0.1%). This sequence joins TRBV20-1 and TRBJ1-2, with TRBD1 as a possible D gene (6 bases). Germline V gene sequence: CDR1 DFQATT, CDR2 SNEGSKA (reference sequence). The CDR3 loop spans 14 amino acids. Deletions cut 0 bases from V and 7 bases from J, with 15 bases between. The CDR3 loop is CSAREEGEKGGYTF. In nucleotides, the CDR3 is TGCAGTGCTAGAGAGGAGGGGGAAAAGGGTGGCTACACCTTC.

The chain carries TRBV10-3 and TRBJ1-2; the D is unclear. Germline CDR1 is ENHRY and CDR2 is SYGVKD. The germline V and J ends were trimmed by 8 bases and 3 bases, with 22 bases remaining between them. This CDR3 has 16 amino acids. For the CDR3, the DNA is TGTGCCATCCTTCGGGCAGGTCTTTTAGGTGACTATGGCTACACCTTC. It translates to CAILRAGLLGDYGYTF.

This sequence joins TRBV2 and TRBJ1-1; maybe TRBD1 (5 bases). V was clipped by 7 bases and J by 8 bases, with 14 bases between them. Germline assignment: CDR1 SNHLY and CDR2 FYNNEI. The CDR3 runs to 12 residues. In DNA, the CDR3 is TGTGCCAGCAAGGCCGGGGCCAGGGAAGCTTTCTTT. As protein: CASKAGAREAFF.

This chain links TRBV3-1 with TRBJ1-2; no clear D gene. Trimming removed 4 bases from V and 6 bases from J, with 12 bases in between. This CDR3 has 13 amino acids. Germline V gives CDR1 LGHDT, CDR2 YNNKEL (reference sequence). The CDR3 loop is CASSLGGRNGYTF. DNA for the CDR3: TGTGCCAGCAGCCTGGGAGGACGGAATGGCTACACCTTC.

This rearrangement joins TRBV13 to TRBJ1-2; possibly TRBD1 for D (5 bases). The CDR3 is made up of 14 amino acids. Trimming cost V 8 bases and J 6 bases, with 19 bases left between them. CDR1 and CDR2 (germline): PRHDT, FYEKMQ (reference sequence). The CDR3 spells CASGLRGTPHGYTF. The CDR3 DNA is TGTGCCAGCGGGTTAAGGGGTACCCCGCATGGCTACACCTTC.

The J gene is TRBJ1-6, the V gene TRBV20-1; D is unresolved. The CDR3 extends over 20 amino acids. Germline V gene sequence: CDR1 DFQATT, CDR2 SNEGSKA (reference sequence). V was clipped by 0 bases and J by 0 bases, with 21 bases between them. The CDR3 sequence: CSAREPRGWEVDSYNSPLHF. The DNA for the CDR3 is TGCAGTGCTAGAGAACCCCGAGGGTGGGAGGTGGACTCCTATAATTCACCCCTCCACTTT.

The sample holds a few counts of this clone. The chain employs TRBV3-1 and TRBJ2-5; 8 bases fit TRBD2. The CDR3 runs to 11 residues. Looked up from germline, CDR1 is LGHDT and CDR2 is YNNKEL (reference sequence). J gave up 14 bases and V 4 bases, and 6 bases lay outside the gene matches. The CDR3, as DNA: TGTGCCAGCAGCCGACCGGGACTAGTTTACTTC. It yields the protein CASSRPGLVYF.

The chain has TRBV12-3 or TRBV12-4 and TRBJ2-1, with D maybe TRBD1 (6 bases). CDR3 size: 14 residues. The V and J ends lost 3 bases and 5 bases respectively, with 11 bases between them. CDR3 in amino acids: CASSFAQGDNEQFF. In DNA, the CDR3 is TGTGCCAGCAGTTTCGCACAGGGCGACAATGAGCAGTTCTTC.

This clone showed up just a few times. V and J are TRBV5-4 and TRBJ2-3, with TRBD2 as a possible D gene (7 bases). CDR1 and CDR2 (germline): SGHNT, YYREEE (reference sequence). Between the trimmed V and J ends, which lost 4 bases and 2 bases, there was a span of 11 bases. This CDR3 spans 14 amino acids. The CDR3 bases are TGTGCCAGCAGCCTGGGGGGGCCCACAGATACGCAGTATTTT. Protein product: CASSLGGPTDTQYF. Looking up the rest from reference TRBV5-4 and TRBJ2-3 gives the full variable domain: ETGVTQSPTHLIKTRGQQVTLRCSSQSGHNTVSWYQQALGQGPQFIFQYYREEENGRGNFPPRFSGLQFPNYSSELNVNALELDDSALYLCASSLGGPTDTQYFGPGTRLTVL.

This clone was observed many times. The chain is built from TRBV5-6 and TRBJ1-1; D is ambiguous. Trimming shortened V by 1 base and J by 0 bases, and 4 bases separated the two germline ends. The germline gives CDR1 SGHDT, CDR2 YYEEEE. The CDR3 has 13 amino acids. Here the CDR3 reads CASSLTVNTEAFF. Here the CDR3 DNA reads TGTGCCAGCAGCTTGACAGTGAACACTGAAGCTTTCTTT. Filled out from reference TRBV5-6 and TRBJ1-1, the complete variable domain reads DAGVTQSPTHLIKTRGQQVTLRCSPKSGHDTVSWYQQALGQGPQFIFQYYEEEERQRGNFPDRFSGHQFPNYSSELNVNALLLGDSALYLCASSLTVNTEAFFGQGTRLTVV.

The genes are TRBV19 and TRBJ1-4; TRBD1 agrees at 7 bases. CDR3 length equals 11 residues. Germline assignment: CDR1 LNHDA and CDR2 SQIVND (reference sequence). V gave up 10 bases and J gave up 12 bases; unmatched junction bases: 8. The CDR3 reads CAIRQGGELFF. CDR3 in DNA: TGTGCCATCCGACAGGGTGGGGAACTGTTTTTT.

This clone was observed a handful of times. This chain links TRBV29-1 with TRBJ2-2, with 8 nucleotides matching TRBD2. Germline V gene data show CDR1 as SQVTM and CDR2 as ANQGSEA. Trimming at V came to 6 bases and at J to 3 bases, leaving 6 bases not matched to a gene. The CDR3 is made up of 14 amino acids. Written as DNA, the CDR3 is TGCAGCGTGGAGATAGCGGGATACACCGGGGAGCTGTTTTTT. Translated: CSVEIAGYTGELFF.

In its sample, this clone is medium-sized. This chain connects TRBV6-1 to TRBJ1-5; D might be TRBD1 (5 bases). Trimming took 6 bases from V and 2 from J, leaving 17 bases between them. Germline V gene sequence: CDR1 MNHNS, CDR2 SASEGT. The CDR3 has 16 residues. CDR3 sequence reads: CASSSGTGRGNQPQHF. Here the CDR3 DNA reads TGTGCCAGCAGCTCCGGGACCGGGAGGGGCAATCAGCCCCAGCATTTT.

In its sample, this clone is medium-sized (0.01 to 0.1%). This chain links TRBV5-1 with TRBJ2-7; 8 nucleotides match TRBD1. V lost 4 bases, J lost 3 bases, and 3 bases stayed unmatched. This CDR3 is built from 13 residues. CDR1 SGHRS and CDR2 YFSETQ come from the germline V gene. This chain's CDR3 is CASSDDRGYEQYF. The DNA for the CDR3 is TGCGCCAGCAGCGATGACAGGGGCTACGAGCAGTACTTC.